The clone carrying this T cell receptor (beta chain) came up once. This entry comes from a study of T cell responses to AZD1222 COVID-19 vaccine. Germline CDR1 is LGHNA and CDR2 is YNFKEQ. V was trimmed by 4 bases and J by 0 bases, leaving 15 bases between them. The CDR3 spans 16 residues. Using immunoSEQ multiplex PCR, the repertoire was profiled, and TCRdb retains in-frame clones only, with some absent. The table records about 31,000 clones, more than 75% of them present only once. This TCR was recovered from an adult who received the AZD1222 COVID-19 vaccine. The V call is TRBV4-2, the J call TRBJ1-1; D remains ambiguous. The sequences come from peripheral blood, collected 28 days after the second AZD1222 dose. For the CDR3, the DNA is TGTGCCAGCAGCCCCCCTAGCGGTAGTTTGAACACTGAAGCTTTCTTT. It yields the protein CASSPPSGSLNTEAFF.